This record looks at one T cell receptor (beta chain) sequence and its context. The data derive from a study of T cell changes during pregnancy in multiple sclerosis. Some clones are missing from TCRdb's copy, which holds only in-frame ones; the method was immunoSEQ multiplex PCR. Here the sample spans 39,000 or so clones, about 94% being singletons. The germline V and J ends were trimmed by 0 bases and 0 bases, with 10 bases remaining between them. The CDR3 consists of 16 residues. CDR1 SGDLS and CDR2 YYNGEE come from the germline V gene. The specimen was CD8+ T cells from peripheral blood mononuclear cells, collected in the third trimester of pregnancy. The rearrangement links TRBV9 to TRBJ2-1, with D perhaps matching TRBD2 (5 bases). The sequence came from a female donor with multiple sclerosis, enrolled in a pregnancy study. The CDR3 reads CASSVASTTSYNEQFF. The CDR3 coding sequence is TGTGCCAGCAGCGTAGCTAGCACGACCTCCTACAATGAGCAGTTCTTC.